These 11 T cell receptor beta chains were sequenced from one sample in a study of human T cells and chemical hapten exposure. Time point denoted: pre-sensitization, week 0. As to treatment: therapeutic diphenylcyclopropenone sensitization with weekly scalp DPC. TCRdb independently ran MiXCR on the RACE reads; one entry per CDR3 protein. This sample has tens of thousands of distinct CDR3 sequences, with 8% to 10% found just once. The sequencing used whole blood, collected in connection with sensitization to the hapten diphenylcyclopropenone (DPC). These receptors originate from a woman in her thirties or forties with alopecia areata. Some clones in this sample may be carry-over from other donors' samples.

This clonotype was seen at least ten times. The chain recombines TRBV5-1 with TRBJ1-6, with TRBD1 as a possible D gene (5 bases). This CDR3 is built from 15 residues. The V gene's germline CDR1 is SGHRS and CDR2 YFSETQ. With 1 base removed from V and 2 bases from J, the gap between germline ends came to 7 bases. CDR3 coding DNA: TGCGCCAGCAGCTTGTTGACAGCCTATAATTCACCCCTCCACTTT. This translates into CASSLLTAYNSPLHF.

The chain uses TRBV12-3 or TRBV12-4 and TRBJ1-2; D is perhaps TRBD1 (6 bases). The length of the CDR3 is 18 residues. Trimming took off 5 bases at V and 5 bases at J, with 27 bases between the two ends. CDR3 protein: CASSLNPGAAGGSYGYTF. CDR3 sequence (DNA): TGTGCCAGCAGTCTGAACCCAGGGGCGGCAGGAGGCAGTTATGGCTACACCTTC.

For the CDR3, the DNA is TGCGCCAGCAGCTTGTCGATACAGGGGAGATCCCACTACGAGCAGTACTTC. It encodes CASSLSIQGRSHYEQYF. V usage is TRBV5-1 and J usage is TRBJ2-7, with TRBD1 matching 7 bases. The CDR3 runs 17 residues. Per the germline V gene, CDR1 is SGHRS and CDR2 is YFSETQ. The V and J ends lost 1 base and 3 bases, in that order; junction bases with no gene match: 13. The full variable domain, in which reference TRBV5-1 and TRBJ2-7 provide the parts outside the CDR3, is KAGVTQTPRYLIKTRGQQVTLSCSPISGHRSVSWYQQTPGQGLQFLFEYFSETQRNKGNFPGRFSGRQFSNSRSEMNVSTLELGDSALYLCASSLSIQGRSHYEQYFGPGTRLTVT.

The V gene is TRBV5-1, the J gene TRBJ2-5, with D possibly matching TRBD1 (5 bases). Germline V lookup: CDR1 SGHRS, CDR2 YFSETQ. The germline V and J ends were trimmed by 1 base and 3 bases, with 13 bases remaining between them. The length of the CDR3 is 15 residues. The DNA for the CDR3 is TGCGCCAGCAGCTTGCGGCAGGGTGGGAAAGAGACCCAGTACTTC. Translated: CASSLRQGGKETQYF.

This clonotype appeared a few times. V is TRBV3-1 and J is TRBJ2-7; 7 positions agree with TRBD2. CDR1 LGHDT and CDR2 YNNKEL come from the germline V gene (reference sequence). Germline trimming cut 1 base from V and 4 bases from J; bases unmatched to any gene: 7. The CDR3 has 15 residues. The CDR3 sequence: CASSQGTGGGYEQYF. The CDR3 DNA is TGTGCCAGCAGCCAAGGCACGGGCGGGGGATACGAGCAGTACTTC.

The V call is TRBV12-3 or TRBV12-4, the J call TRBJ1-2, with unresolved D. V gave up 3 bases and J gave up 3 bases, with 11 bases separating them. The CDR3 is 14 residues long. Here the CDR3 reads CASSFSRRHYGYTF. DNA for the CDR3: TGTGCCAGCAGTTTTAGCCGGCGTCACTATGGCTACACCTTC.

This clonotype was recorded many times. The chain couples TRBV7-2 to TRBJ1-1, with TRBD1 as a possible D gene (6 bases). The germline gives CDR1 SGHTA, CDR2 FQGNSA. V was shortened by 1 base and J by 7 bases, with 16 bases between the two germline ends. The CDR3 totals 15 residues. Written as DNA, the CDR3 is TGTGCCAGCAGCTTAGGAATTAGCAGGGGATATGAAGCTTTCTTT. Amino acids: CASSLGISRGYEAFF.

This clonotype occurred a few times. The chain carries TRBV6-2 or TRBV6-3 and TRBJ1-5, with D possibly TRBD1 on 6 matching bases. Trimming removed 0 bases from V and 6 bases from J, with 18 bases in between. The length of the CDR3 is 17 residues. Germline V gene lookup returns CDR1 MNHEY and CDR2 SVGEGT. In nucleotides, the CDR3 is TGTGCCAGCAGTTACTCGAGGGAGGGGACAAATACTCAGCCCCAGCATTTT. Amino acid sequence: CASSYSREGTNTQPQHF.

This clonotype was detected many times. The V and J genes are TRBV6-2 or TRBV6-3 and TRBJ2-1, with 8 bases lining up with TRBD2. CDR3 length: 15 amino acids. CDR1 MNHEY and CDR2 SVGEGT come from the germline V gene. The V and J ends lost 2 bases and 4 bases, in that order; junction bases with no gene match: 4. The CDR3 DNA is TGTGCCAGCAGTTACGAGGGCGGGGGGTACAATGAGCAGTTCTTC. This encodes CASSYEGGGYNEQFF.

The chain uses TRBV28 and TRBJ1-6; D unclear. The V and J ends lost 5 bases and 9 bases respectively, with 14 bases between them. This CDR3 has 14 amino acids. Germline lookup yields CDR1 MDHEN and CDR2 SYDVKM. CDR3 amino acids: CASSPLEGRSPLHF. The CDR3 DNA reads as TGTGCCAGCAGTCCTCTAGAGGGTCGTTCACCCCTCCACTTT.

A remark on this clonotype: A much larger clone lies one base from this, so it may be a read error. The rearrangement joins TRBV7-9 to TRBJ2-4; D may correspond to TRBD1 or TRBD2 (5 bases each). The germline gives CDR1 SEHNR, CDR2 FQNEAQ (reference sequence). This CDR3 has 17 residues. V shed 5 bases and J shed 6 bases, with 23 bases lying between them. The DNA of the CDR3 is TGTGCCAGCAGCCCACGGCCCTCCTCTCCTGGGGGAAACATTCAGTACTTC. Translation: CASSPRPSSPGGNIQYF.